What follows are 4 T cell receptor beta chains derived from one specimen sequenced in a study of blood T cell repertoires in COVID-19. TCRdb's table, derived via immunoSEQ multiplex PCR, lists solely in-frame clones and lacks some. The sample has around 150,000 clones; 90% to 95% are singletons. The material sequenced was peripheral blood. The source is a woman aged 60-75 years with COVID-19, enrolled during active disease.

The chain carries TRBV4-1 and TRBJ2-5, with 7 bases matching TRBD1. The CDR3 is 15 amino acids. CDR1 and CDR2 (germline): MGHRA, YSYEKL. Trimming took 2 bases from V and 0 from J; bases not matched to a gene: 3. CDR3 sequence reads: CASSQIDRDQETQYF. The CDR3 DNA reads TGCGCCAGCAGCCAAATCGACAGGGACCAAGAGACCCAGTACTTC.

This clone was detected only once. The V call is TRBV9, the J call TRBJ1-1; D ambiguous. CDR1 and CDR2 (germline): SGDLS, YYNGEE. The CDR3 is 13 residues long. V dropped 4 bases and J dropped 0 bases, with 7 bases sitting between them. As DNA, the CDR3 is TGTGCCAGCAGCTCCAACATGAACACTGAAGCTTTCTTT. Amino acids: CASSSNMNTEAFF.

This chain uses TRBV15 with TRBJ2-7, with TRBD1 matching 7 bases. The V gene end was trimmed by 4 bases and the J gene end by 2 bases; junction bases not matched to a gene: 8. The germline V gene encodes CDR1 LNHNV and CDR2 YYDKDF (reference sequence). The CDR3 length is 15 residues. This CDR3 reads CATSNYRQGAYEQYF. DNA of the CDR3: TGTGCCACCAGCAACTACCGACAGGGCGCCTACGAGCAGTACTTC.

The chain combines TRBV4-2 with TRBJ1-1; a possible D gene is TRBD1 (5 bases). V was cut by 0 bases and J by 6 bases, with 14 bases left in between. The CDR3 spans 15 residues. Germline lookup yields CDR1 LGHNA and CDR2 YNFKEQ. The CDR3 nucleotides read TGTGCCAGCAGCCAAGATAGGGCAGGGATGGCTGAAGCTTTCTTT. It is translated as CASSQDRAGMAEAFF.